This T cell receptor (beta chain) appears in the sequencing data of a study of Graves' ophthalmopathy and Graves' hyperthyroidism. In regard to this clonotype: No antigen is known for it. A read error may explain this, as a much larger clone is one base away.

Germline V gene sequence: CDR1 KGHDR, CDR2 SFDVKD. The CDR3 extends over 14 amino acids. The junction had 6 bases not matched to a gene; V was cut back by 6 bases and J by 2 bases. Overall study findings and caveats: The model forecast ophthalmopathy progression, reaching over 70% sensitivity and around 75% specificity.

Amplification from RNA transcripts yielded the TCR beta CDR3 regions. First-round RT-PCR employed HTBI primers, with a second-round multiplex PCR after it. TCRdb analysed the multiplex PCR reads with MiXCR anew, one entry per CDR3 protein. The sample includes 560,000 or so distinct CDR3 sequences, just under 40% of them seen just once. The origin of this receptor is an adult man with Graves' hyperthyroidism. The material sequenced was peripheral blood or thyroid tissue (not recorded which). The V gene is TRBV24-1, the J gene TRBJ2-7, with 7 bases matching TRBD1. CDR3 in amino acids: CATSTLTGAYEQYF. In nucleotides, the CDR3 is TGTGCCACCAGTACCTTAACAGGGGCCTACGAGCAGTACTTC.